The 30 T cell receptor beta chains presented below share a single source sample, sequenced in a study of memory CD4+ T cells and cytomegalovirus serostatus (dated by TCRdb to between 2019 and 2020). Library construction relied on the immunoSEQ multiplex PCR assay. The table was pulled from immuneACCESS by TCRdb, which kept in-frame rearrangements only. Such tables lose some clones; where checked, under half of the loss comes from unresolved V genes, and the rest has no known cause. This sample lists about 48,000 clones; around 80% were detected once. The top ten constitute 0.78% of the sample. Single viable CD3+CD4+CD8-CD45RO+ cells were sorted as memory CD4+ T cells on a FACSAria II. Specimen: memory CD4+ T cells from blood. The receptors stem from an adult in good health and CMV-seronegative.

The CDR3 DNA follows: TGTGCCAGCAGCAAGGACAGGGGAAACACTGAAGCTTTCTTT. Its translation is CASSKDRGNTEAFF. The chain recombines TRBV5-4 with TRBJ1-1, with 9 bases lining up with TRBD1. J lost 2 bases, V lost 4 bases, and 3 bases had no gene match. Germline loops: CDR1 SGHNT, CDR2 YYREEE (reference sequence). CDR3 length equals 14 residues. The full variable domain, rest sourced from reference TRBV5-4 and TRBJ1-1, is ETGVTQSPTHLIKTRGQQVTLRCSSQSGHNTVSWYQQALGQGPQFIFQYYREEENGRGNFPPRFSGLQFPNYSSELNVNALELDDSALYLCASSKDRGNTEAFFGQGTRLTVV.

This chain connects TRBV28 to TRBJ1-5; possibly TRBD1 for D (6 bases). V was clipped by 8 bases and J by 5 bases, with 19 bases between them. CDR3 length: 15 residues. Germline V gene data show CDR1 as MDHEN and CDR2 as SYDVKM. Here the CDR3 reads CASRGGRGAYQPQHF. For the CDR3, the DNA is TGTGCCAGCCGCGGGGGCAGGGGAGCCTATCAGCCCCAGCATTTT.

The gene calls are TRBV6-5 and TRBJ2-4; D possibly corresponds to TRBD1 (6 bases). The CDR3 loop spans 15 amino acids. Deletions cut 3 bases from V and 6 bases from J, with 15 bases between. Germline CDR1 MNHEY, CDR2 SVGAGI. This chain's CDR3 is CASSYSRGIGNIQYF. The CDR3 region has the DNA TGTGCCAGCAGTTATAGCAGGGGCATCGGAAACATTCAGTACTTC.

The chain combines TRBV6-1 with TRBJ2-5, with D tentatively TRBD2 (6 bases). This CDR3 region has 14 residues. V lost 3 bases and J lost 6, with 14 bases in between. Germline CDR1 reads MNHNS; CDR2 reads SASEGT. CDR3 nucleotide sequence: TGTGCCAGCAGTGAGTCTACGGGAGAGAAGACCCAGTACTTC. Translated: CASSESTGEKTQYF.

The CDR3 spells CASSSPAGRNTEAFF. The CDR3 coding sequence is TGTGCCAGCAGCTCCCCGGCGGGGCGGAACACTGAAGCTTTCTTT. V gene TRBV6-5 combines with J gene TRBJ1-1; possibly TRBD1 for D (5 bases). CDR1 and CDR2 (germline): MNHEY, SVGAGI. This CDR3 is built from 15 residues. V lost 6 bases and J 1 base, leaving 15 bases between the germline ends.

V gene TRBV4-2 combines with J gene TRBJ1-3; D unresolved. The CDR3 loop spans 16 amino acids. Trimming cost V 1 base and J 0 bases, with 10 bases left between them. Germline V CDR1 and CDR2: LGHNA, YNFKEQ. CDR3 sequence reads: CASSQGWLSSGNTIYF. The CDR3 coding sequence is TGTGCCAGCAGCCAAGGTTGGTTAAGCTCTGGAAACACCATATATTTT.

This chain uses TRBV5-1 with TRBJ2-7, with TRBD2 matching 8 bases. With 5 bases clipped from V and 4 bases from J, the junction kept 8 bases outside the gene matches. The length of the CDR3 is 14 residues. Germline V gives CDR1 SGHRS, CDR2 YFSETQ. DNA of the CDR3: TGCGCCAGCAGTCCCGGGGGGGCCAAGTACGAGCAGTACTTC. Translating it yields CASSPGGAKYEQYF. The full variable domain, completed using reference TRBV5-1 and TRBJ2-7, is KAGVTQTPRYLIKTRGQQVTLSCSPISGHRSVSWYQQTPGQGLQFLFEYFSETQRNKGNFPGRFSGRQFSNSRSEMNVSTLELGDSALYLCASSPGGAKYEQYFGPGTRLTVT.

The CDR3 region is CASAGYGVKRSYGYTF. The CDR3 DNA sequence: TGTGCCAGCGCTGGGTACGGGGTAAAGAGGAGCTATGGCTACACCTTC. The V and J genes are TRBV21-1 and TRBJ1-2. TRBV21-1 is recorded as a pseudogene. This CDR3 is 16 amino acids long.

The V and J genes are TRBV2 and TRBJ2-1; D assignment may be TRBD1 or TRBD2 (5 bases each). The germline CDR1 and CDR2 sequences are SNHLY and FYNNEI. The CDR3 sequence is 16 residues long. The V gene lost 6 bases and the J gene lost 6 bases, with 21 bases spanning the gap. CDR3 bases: TGTGCCAGCAGGGGACCCTTAAGCCGACGCTCCAATGAGCAGTTCTTC. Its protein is CASRGPLSRRSNEQFF. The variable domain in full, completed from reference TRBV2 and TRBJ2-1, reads EPEVTQTPSHQVTQMGQEVILRCVPISNHLYFYWYRQILGQKVEFLVSFYNNEISEKSEIFDDQFSVERPDGSNFTLKIRSTKLEDSAMYFCASRGPLSRRSNEQFFGPGTRLTVL.

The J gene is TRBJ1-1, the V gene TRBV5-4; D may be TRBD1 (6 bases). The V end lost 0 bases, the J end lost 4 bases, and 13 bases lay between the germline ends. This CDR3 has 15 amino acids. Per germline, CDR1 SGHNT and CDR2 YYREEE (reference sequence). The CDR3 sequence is CASSLDQGRRTEAFF. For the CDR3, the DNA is TGTGCCAGCAGCTTGGATCAGGGGCGGCGCACTGAAGCTTTCTTT.

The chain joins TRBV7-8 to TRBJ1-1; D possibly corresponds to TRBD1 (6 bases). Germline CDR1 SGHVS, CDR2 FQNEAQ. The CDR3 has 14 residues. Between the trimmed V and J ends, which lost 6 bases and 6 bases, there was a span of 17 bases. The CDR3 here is CASRDSLGKAEAFF. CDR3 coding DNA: TGTGCCAGCAGGGACAGCTTGGGAAAAGCTGAAGCTTTCTTT.

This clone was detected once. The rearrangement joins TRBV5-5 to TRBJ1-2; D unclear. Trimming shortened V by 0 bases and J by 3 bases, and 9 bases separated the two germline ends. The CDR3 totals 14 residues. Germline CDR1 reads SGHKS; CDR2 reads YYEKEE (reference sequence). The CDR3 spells CASSLAVGDYGYTF. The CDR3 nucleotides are TGTGCCAGCAGCTTGGCCGTGGGTGACTATGGCTACACCTTC.

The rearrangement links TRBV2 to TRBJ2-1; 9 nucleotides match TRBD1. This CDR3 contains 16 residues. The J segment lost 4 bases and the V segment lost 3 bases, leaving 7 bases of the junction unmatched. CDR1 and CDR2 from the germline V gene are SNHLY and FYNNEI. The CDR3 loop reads CASSDLQGAGYNEQFF. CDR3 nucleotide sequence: TGTGCCAGCAGTGACCTACAGGGGGCAGGGTACAATGAGCAGTTCTTC.

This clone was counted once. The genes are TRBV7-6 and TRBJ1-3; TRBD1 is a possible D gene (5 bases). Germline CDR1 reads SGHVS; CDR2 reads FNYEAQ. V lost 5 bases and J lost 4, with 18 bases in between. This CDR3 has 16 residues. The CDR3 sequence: CASSPGPTTKGNTIYF. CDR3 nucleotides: TGTGCCAGCAGCCCGGGGCCGACGACGAAGGGAAACACCATATATTTT.

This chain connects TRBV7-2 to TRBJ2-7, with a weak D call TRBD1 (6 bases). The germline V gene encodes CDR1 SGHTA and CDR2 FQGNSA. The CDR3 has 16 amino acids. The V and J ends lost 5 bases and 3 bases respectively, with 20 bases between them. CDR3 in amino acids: CASSLEVRVRGYEQYF. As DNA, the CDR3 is TGTGCCAGCAGCCTAGAGGTTCGCGTCAGGGGCTACGAGCAGTACTTC. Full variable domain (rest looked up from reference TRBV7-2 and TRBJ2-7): GAGVSQSPSNKVTEKGKDVELRCDPISGHTALYWYRQSLGQGLEFLIYFQGNSAPDKSGLPSDRFSAERTGGSVSTLTIQRTQQEDSAVYLCASSLEVRVRGYEQYFGPGTRLTVT.

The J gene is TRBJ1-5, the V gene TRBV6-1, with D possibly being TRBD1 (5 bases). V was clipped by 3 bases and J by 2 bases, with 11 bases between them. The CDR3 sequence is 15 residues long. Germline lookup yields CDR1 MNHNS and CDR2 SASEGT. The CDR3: CASSESQGRNQPQHF. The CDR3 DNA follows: TGTGCCAGCAGTGAGTCGCAGGGCCGCAATCAGCCCCAGCATTTT.

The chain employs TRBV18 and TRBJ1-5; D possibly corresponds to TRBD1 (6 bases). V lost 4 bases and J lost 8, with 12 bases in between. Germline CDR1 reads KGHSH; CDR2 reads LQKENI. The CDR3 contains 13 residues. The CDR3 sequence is CASSLNREEPQHF. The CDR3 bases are TGTGCCAGCTCACTAAACAGGGAGGAGCCCCAGCATTTT.

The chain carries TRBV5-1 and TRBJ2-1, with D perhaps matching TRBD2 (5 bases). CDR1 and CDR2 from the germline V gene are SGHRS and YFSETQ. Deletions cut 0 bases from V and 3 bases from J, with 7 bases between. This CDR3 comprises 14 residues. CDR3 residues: CASSLVAFYNEQFF. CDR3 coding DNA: TGCGCCAGCAGCTTGGTAGCGTTCTACAATGAGCAGTTCTTC.

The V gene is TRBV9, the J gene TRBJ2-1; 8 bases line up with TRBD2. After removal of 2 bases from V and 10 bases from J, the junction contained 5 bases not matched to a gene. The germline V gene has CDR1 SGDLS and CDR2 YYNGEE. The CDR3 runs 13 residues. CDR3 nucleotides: TGTGCCAGCAGCGTTACGTCTAGCGGGGAGCAGTTCTTC. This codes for CASSVTSSGEQFF.

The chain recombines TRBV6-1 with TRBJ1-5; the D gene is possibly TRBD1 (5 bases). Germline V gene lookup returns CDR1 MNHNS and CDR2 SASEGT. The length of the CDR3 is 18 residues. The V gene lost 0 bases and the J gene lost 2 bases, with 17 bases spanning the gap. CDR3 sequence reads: CASSEAGPGRRGNQPQHF. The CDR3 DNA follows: TGTGCCAGCAGTGAAGCTGGGCCAGGGAGGAGAGGCAATCAGCCCCAGCATTTT.

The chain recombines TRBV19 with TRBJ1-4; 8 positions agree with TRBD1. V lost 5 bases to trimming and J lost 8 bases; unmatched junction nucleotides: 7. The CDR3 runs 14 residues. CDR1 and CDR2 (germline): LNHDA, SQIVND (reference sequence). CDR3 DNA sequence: TGTGCCAGTAGTTCGCGGACAGGGCTCGAAAAACTGTTTTTT. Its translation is CASSSRTGLEKLFF.

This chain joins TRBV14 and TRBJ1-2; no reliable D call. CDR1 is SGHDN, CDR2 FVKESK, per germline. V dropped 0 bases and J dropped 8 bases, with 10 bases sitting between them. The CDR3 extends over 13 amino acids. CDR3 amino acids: CASSQDRRGGYTF. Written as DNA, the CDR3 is TGTGCCAGCAGCCAAGATCGTCGAGGGGGCTACACCTTC.

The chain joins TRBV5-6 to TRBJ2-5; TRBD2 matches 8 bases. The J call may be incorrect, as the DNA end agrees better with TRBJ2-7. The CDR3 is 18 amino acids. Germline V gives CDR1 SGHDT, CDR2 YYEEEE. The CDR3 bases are TGTGCCAGCAGCTTGACCGGGACTAGACGGGGTGGGACCTACGAGCAGTACTTC. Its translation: CASSLTGTRRGGTYEQYF.

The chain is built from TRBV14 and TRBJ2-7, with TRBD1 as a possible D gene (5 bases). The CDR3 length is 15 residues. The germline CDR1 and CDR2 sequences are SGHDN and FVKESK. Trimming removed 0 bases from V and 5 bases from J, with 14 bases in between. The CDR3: CASSQDLGRVNEQYF. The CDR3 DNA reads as TGTGCCAGCAGCCAAGATCTCGGCAGGGTTAACGAGCAGTACTTC. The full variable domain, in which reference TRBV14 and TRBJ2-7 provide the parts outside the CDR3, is EAGVTQFPSHSVIEKGQTVTLRCDPISGHDNLYWYRRVMGKEIKFLLHFVKESKQDESGMPNNRFLAERTGGTYSTLKVQPAELEDSGVYFCASSQDLGRVNEQYFGPGTRLTVT.

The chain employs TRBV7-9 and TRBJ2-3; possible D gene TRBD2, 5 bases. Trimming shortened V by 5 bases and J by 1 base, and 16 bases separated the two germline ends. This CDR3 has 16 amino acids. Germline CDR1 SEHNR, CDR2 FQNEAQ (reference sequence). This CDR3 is CASSKDTPGGTDTQYF. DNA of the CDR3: TGTGCCAGCAGCAAAGACACACCCGGGGGCACAGATACGCAGTATTTT.

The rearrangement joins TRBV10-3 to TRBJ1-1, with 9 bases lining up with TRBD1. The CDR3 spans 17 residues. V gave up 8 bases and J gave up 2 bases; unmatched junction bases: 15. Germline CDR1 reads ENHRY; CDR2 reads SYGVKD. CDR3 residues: CAIGGPPGQGVNTEAFF. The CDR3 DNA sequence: TGTGCCATCGGGGGGCCACCGGGACAGGGAGTTAACACTGAAGCTTTCTTT.

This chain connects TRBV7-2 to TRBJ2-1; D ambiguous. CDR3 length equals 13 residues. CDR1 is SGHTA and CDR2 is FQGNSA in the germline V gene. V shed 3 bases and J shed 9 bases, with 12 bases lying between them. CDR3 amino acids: CASSFELLGEQFF. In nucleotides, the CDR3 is TGTGCCAGCAGCTTCGAGCTTTTGGGTGAGCAGTTCTTC. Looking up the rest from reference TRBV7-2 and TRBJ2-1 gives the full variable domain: GAGVSQSPSNKVTEKGKDVELRCDPISGHTALYWYRQSLGQGLEFLIYFQGNSAPDKSGLPSDRFSAERTGGSVSTLTIQRTQQEDSAVYLCASSFELLGEQFFGPGTRLTVL.

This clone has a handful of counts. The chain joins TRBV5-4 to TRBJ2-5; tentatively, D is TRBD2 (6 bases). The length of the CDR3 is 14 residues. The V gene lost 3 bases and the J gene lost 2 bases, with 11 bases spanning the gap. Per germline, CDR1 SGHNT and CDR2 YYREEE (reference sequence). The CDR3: CASSSGTFQETQYF. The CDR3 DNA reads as TGTGCCAGCAGCTCTGGGACTTTTCAAGAGACCCAGTACTTC.

The CDR3 sequence: CASSTLLSSSYEQYF. CDR3 DNA sequence: TGTGCCAGCAGCACTCTTTTGTCCAGCTCCTACGAGCAGTACTTC. V gene TRBV11-2 combines with J gene TRBJ2-7, with D hard to call. Trimming took off 5 bases at V and 0 bases at J, with 14 bases between the two ends. CDR1 and CDR2 from the germline V gene are SGHAT and FQNNGV. This CDR3 is 15 amino acids long.

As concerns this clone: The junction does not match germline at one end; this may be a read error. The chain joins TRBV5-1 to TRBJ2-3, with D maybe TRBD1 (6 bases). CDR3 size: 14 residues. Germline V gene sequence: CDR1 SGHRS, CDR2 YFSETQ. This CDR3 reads CASSLAGAKDTQYF. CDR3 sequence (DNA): TGCGCTAGCAGCTTGGCAGGGGCGAAAGATACGCAGTATTTT.